This TCR beta chain was found in a study of graft-versus-host responses after intestinal transplantation. General observations from the study: Marrow from the recipient contained GvH clones, some of which had appeared first in ileum or blood.

With regard to this clone: The antigen is not known.

Produced via immunoSEQ multiplex PCR; TCRdb's table is partial and in-frame only. Of around 38,000 clones listed, around 83% are singletons. Germline CDR1 and CDR2: SGHRS and YFSETQ. Trimming took 0 bases from V and 5 from J; bases not matched to a gene: 11. The CDR3 has 18 amino acids. The starting material was PBMCs, obtained roughly 1,000 days after transplant. The receptor was derived from a human patient who received an intestinal transplant, so some T cells may come from the graft donor. The chain joins TRBV5-1 to TRBJ2-1; 10 nucleotides line up with TRBD2. In DNA, the CDR3 is TGCGCCAGCAGCTTGGTTGGTTCTCGTAGCGGGAGGAACAATGAGCAGTTCTTC. Protein sequence: CASSLVGSRSGRNNEQFF.